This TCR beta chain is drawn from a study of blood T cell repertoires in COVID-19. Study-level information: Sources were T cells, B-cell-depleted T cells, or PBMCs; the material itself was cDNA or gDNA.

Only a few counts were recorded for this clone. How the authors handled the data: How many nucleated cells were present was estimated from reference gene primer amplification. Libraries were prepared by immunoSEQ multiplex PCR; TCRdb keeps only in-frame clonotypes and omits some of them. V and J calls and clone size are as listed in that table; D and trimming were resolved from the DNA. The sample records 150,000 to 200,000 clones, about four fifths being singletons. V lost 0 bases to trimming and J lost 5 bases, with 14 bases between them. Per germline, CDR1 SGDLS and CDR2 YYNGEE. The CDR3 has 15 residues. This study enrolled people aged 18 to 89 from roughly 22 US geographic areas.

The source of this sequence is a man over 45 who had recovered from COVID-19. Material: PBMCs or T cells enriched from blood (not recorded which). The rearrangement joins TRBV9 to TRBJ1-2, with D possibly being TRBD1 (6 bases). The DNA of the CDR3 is TGTGCCAGCAGCGTAGCGTCGGACAGCGAGTATGGCTACACCTTC. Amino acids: CASSVASDSEYGYTF.